This T cell receptor (beta chain) originates from a study of cytomegalovirus exposure and HLA in healthy donors. Study summary: One earlier analysis, a look at 150 million to 200 million T cells, found almost 120 million unique TCR beta sequences.

The CDR3 sequence is 13 residues long. V gave up 1 base and J gave up 4 bases, with 7 bases separating them. Germline V gene sequence: CDR1 LNHDA, CDR2 SQIVND (reference sequence). PCR employed 60 Vbeta and 13 Jbeta primers. Only in-frame clones appear in the TCRdb table, and some are missing; sequencing was by immunoSEQ multiplex PCR. The sample lists 150,000 or so clones, around four fifths seen once, with 1% in the top ten. Sequenced sample: PBMCs. This TCR was recovered from a woman in her forties or fifties in good health and CMV-seropositive. The V and J genes are TRBV19 and TRBJ1-2; D remains unclear. The CDR3 DNA follows: TGTGCCAGTAGTATAGTTACAAGCTATGGCTACACCTTC. It is translated as CASSIVTSYGYTF.